The present T cell receptor (beta chain) was sequenced within a study of CD8 T cells in ankylosing spondylitis. Broader study findings: Earlier work had already found some motif variants in reactive arthritis synovial fluid and blood. From matched ankylosing spondylitis synovial fluid, disease-linked clones were reportedly recovered at significantly enriched levels. Made up of about eight highly homologous variants, a TCR beta motif appeared characteristic of ankylosing spondylitis blood.

Many counts were recorded for this clonotype. Its specificity is unknown. The V gene's germline CDR1 is DFQATT and CDR2 SNEGSKA (reference sequence). The CDR3 has 16 residues. Trimming took 5 bases from V and 4 from J, leaving 21 bases between them. Library preparation for TCR beta used quantitative 5'-RACE with molecular barcodes. TCRdb re-analysed the 5' RACE reads in MiXCR, keeping a single row per CDR3 protein. The repertoire holds 200,000 or so distinct CDR3 sequences, with 13% as singletons. This clonotype was obtained from a female donor with ankylosing spondylitis or in good health (not recorded which). The chain combines TRBV20-1 with TRBJ1-5; D is possibly TRBD1 (5 bases). Sequenced: blood, either unsorted or a sorted T cell fraction (not recorded which). The CDR3 protein is CSAGGLAGLGNQPQHF. CDR3 sequence (DNA): TGCAGTGCTGGAGGCCTGGCAGGGTTGGGAAATCAGCCCCAGCATTTT.